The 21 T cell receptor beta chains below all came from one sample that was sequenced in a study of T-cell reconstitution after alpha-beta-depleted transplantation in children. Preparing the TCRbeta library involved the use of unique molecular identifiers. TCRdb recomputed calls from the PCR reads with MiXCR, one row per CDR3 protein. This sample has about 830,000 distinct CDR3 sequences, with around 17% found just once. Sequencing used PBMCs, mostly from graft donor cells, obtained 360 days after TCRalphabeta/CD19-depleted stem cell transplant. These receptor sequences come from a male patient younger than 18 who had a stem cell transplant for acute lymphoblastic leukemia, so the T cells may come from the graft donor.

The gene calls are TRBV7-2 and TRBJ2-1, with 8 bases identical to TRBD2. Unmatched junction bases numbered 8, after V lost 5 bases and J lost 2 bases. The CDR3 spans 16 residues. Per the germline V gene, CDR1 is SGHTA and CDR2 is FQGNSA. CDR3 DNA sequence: TGTGCCAGCAGCCCCAGGCGGGAGGCTGCCTACAATGAGCAGTTCTTC. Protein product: CASSPRREAAYNEQFF.

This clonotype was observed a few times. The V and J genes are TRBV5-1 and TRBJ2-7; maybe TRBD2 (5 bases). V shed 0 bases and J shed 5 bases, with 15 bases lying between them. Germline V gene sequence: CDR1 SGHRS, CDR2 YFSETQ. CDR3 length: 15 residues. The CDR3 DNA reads TGCGCCAGCAGCTTGGTCTCCGGGGAGTTCGACGAGCAGTACTTC. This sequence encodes CASSLVSGEFDEQYF.

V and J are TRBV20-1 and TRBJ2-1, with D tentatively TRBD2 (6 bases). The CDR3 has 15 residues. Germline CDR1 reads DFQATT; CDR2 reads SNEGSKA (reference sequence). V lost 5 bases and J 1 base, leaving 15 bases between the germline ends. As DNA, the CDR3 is TGCAGTGCTCGGGTAGCGGCTAGGTCCTACAATGAGCAGTTCTTC. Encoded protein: CSARVAARSYNEQFF.

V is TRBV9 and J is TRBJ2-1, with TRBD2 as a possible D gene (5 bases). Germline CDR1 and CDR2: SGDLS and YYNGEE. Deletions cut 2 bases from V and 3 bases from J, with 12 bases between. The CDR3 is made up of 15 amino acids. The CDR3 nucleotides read TGTGCCAGCAGCGTTTGGACTGGCCTCTACAATGAGCAGTTCTTC. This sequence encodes CASSVWTGLYNEQFF. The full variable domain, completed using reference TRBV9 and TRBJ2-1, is DSGVTQTPKHLITATGQRVTLRCSPRSGDLSVYWYQQSLDQGLQFLIQYYNGEERAKGNILERFSAQQFPDLHSELNLSSLELGDSALYFCASSVWTGLYNEQFFGPGTRLTVL.

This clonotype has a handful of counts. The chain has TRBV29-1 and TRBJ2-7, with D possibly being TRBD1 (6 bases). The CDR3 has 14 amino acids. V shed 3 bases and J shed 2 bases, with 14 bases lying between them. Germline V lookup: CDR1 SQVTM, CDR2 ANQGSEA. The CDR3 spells CSVEAPTGTYEQYF. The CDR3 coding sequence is TGCAGCGTTGAGGCCCCTACAGGGACCTACGAGCAGTACTTC.

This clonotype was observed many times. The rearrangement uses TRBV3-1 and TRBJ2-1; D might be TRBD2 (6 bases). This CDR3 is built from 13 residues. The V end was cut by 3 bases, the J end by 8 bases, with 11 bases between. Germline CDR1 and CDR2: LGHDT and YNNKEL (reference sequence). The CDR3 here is CASSHTSFYEQFF. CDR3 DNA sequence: TGTGCCAGCAGCCATACTAGCTTTTATGAGCAGTTCTTC.

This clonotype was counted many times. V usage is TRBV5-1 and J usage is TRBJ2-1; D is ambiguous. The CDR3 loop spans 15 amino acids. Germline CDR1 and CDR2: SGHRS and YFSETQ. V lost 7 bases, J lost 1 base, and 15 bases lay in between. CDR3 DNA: TGCGCCAGCTTAGAGGTAGGGCCGTCCTACAATGAGCAGTTCTTC. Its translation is CASLEVGPSYNEQFF.

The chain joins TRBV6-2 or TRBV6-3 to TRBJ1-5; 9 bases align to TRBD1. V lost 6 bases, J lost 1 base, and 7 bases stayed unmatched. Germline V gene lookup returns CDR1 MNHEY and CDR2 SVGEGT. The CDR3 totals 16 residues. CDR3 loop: CASSPGQGWSNQPQHF. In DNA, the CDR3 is TGTGCCAGCAGCCCGGGACAGGGTTGGAGCAATCAGCCCCAGCATTTT.

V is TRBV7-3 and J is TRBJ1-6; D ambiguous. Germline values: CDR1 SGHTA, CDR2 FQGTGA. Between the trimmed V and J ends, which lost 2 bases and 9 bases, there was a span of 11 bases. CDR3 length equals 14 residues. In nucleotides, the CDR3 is TGTGCCAGCAGCTTACACCCAACCAGTTCACCCCTCCACTTT. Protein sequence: CASSLHPTSSPLHF.

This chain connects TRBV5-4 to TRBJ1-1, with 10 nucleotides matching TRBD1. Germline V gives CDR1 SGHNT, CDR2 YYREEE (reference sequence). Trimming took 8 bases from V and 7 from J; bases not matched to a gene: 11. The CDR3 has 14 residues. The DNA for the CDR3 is TGTGCCAGTACCATAAGGGGGACAGGGGTTGAAGCTTTCTTT. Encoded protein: CASTIRGTGVEAFF.

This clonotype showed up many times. As DNA, the CDR3 is TGTGCCAGCAGCTTAGGACTAGCGGGAGATTCCTACGAGCAGTACTTC. It specifies CASSLGLAGDSYEQYF. The rearrangement joins TRBV7-2 to TRBJ2-7; 12 bases match TRBD2. CDR3 length equals 16 residues. V was pared by 1 base and J by 1 base, with 2 bases of the junction left unmatched. Germline CDR1 SGHTA, CDR2 FQGNSA.

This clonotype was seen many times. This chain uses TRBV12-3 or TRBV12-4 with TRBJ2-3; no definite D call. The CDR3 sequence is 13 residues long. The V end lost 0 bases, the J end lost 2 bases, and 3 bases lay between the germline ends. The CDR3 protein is CASSLAITDTQYF. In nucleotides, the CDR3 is TGTGCCAGCAGTTTAGCAATCACAGATACGCAGTATTTT.

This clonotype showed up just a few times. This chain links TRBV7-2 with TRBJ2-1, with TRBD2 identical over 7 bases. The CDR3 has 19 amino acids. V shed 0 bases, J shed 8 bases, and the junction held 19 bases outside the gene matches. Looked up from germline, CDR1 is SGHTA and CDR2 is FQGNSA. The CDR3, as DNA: TGTGCCAGCAGCTTAGCCCCCTGGCCTTCGGGAGGCCCTATGTATGAGCAGTTCTTC. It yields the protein CASSLAPWPSGGPMYEQFF.

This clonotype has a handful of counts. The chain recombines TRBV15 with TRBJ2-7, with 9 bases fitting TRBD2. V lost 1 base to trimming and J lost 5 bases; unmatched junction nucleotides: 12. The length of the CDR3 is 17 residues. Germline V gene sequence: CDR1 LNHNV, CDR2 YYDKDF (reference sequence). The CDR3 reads CATSRALSSGRRDEQYF. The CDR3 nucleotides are TGTGCCACCAGCAGAGCCCTGAGTAGCGGGAGACGCGACGAGCAGTACTTC.

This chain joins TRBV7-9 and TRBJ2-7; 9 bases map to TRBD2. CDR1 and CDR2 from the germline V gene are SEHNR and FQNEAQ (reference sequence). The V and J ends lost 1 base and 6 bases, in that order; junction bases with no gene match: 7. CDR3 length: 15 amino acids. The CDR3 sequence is CASSLGGSGRGEQYF. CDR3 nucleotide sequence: TGTGCCAGCAGCTTAGGGGGTAGCGGGAGAGGCGAGCAGTACTTC.

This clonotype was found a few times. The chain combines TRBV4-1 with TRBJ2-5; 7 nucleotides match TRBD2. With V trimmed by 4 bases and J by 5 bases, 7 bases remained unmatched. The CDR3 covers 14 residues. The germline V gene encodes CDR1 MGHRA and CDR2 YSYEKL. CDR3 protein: CASSPREARETQYF. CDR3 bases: TGCGCCAGCAGCCCCCGGGAGGCCCGGGAGACCCAGTACTTC.

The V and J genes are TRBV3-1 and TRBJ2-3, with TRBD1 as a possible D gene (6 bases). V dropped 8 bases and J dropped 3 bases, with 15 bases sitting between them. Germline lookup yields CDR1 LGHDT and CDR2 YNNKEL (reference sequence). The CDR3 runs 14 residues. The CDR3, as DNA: TGTGCCAGCGCAAGAGGGGGACGAACAGATACGCAGTATTTT. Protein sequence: CASARGGRTDTQYF.

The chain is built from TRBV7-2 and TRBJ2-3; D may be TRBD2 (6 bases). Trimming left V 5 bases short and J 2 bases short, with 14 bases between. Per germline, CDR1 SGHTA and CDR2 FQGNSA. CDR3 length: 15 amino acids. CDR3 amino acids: CASSPGGALTDTQYF. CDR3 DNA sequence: TGTGCCAGCAGCCCAGGCGGGGCCCTCACAGATACGCAGTATTTT.

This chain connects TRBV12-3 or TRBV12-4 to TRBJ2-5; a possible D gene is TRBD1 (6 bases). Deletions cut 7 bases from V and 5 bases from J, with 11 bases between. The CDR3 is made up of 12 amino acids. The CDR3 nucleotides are TGTGCCAGCACCACAGGGATGGAGACCCAGTACTTC. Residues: CASTTGMETQYF.

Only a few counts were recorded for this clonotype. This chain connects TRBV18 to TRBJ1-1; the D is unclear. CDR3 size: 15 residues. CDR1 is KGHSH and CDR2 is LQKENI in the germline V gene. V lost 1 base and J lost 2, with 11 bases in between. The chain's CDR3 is CASSPQRGPNTEAFF. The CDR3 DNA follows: TGTGCCAGCTCACCACAGCGCGGCCCCAACACTGAAGCTTTCTTT. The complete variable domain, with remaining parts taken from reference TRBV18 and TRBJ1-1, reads NAGVMQNPRHLVRRRGQEARLRCSPMKGHSHVYWYRQLPEEGLKFMVYLQKENIIDESGMPKERFSAEFPKEGPSILRIQQVVRGDSAAYFCASSPQRGPNTEAFFGQGTRLTVV.

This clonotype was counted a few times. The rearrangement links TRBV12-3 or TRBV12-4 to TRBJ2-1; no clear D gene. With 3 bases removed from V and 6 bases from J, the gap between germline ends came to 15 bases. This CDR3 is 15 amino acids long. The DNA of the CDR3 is TGTGCCAGCAGTTTTCCCCCTATCTGGGGCAATGAGCAGTTCTTC. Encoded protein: CASSFPPIWGNEQFF.